The clone carrying this TCR beta chain was recorded many times. Its antigen is still unknown. One entry per CDR3 protein, called by TCRdb with MiXCR from the reads. The data show roughly 500,000 distinct CDR3 sequences, more than 15% seen once. The CDR3 covers 14 residues. With 6 bases clipped from V and 2 bases from J, the junction kept 4 bases outside the gene matches. The data are from a study of T cell repertoires in cytomegalovirus infection. Study details: Evidence of both CMV infection and a matching HLA type came from public TCR beta signatures.

Study results and limitations: Dominating the ex vivo response were HLA-C-restricted CMV-specific TCR beta clonotypes. The study identified carriers of CMV plus the relevant HLA from cumulative public TCR beta family frequency.

The sample comprised CD8+ T cells from PBMCs. The sequence was collected from a human donor in good health (CMV status not recorded). Some clones in this sample may be carry-over from other donors' samples. This chain uses TRBV12-3 or TRBV12-4 with TRBJ2-3, with 8 positions matching TRBD1. CDR3 in amino acids: CASSRTGYTDTQYF. CDR3 coding DNA: TGTGCCAGCAGCCGGACAGGGTACACAGATACGCAGTATTTT.